This T cell receptor (beta chain) stems from a study of vaccination and CD4 T cells after COVID-19. Study findings and constraints: Early timepoints after natural infection were not analyzed in these convalescent patients. In convalescent patients, 304 of 307 vaccine-specific clones were mono-reactive for SARS-CoV-2 spike.

This sample's treatment: roughly 11-day PBMC culture with coronavirus spike peptide pools or control peptides (ViraFEST assay). Peptide pool stimulation in ViraFEST expanded antigen-specific T cells, whose TCRs were then sequenced. The assay that was used to sequence DNA from cultured CD4+ T cells was the Oncomine TCR Beta short-read assay. TCRdb redid the calling of the PCR reads with MiXCR, one entry per CDR3 protein. The sample records 4,500 to 7,000 distinct CDR3 sequences, about 71% being singletons. On this clonotype itself: Its matching antigen is unknown.

The V gene lost 5 bases and the J gene lost 0 bases, with 11 bases spanning the gap. There are 15 residues in the CDR3. Germline values: CDR1 MNHNS, CDR2 SASEGT. This TCR came from a human donor who had recovered from COVID-19. Sample: CD4+ T cells from blood, cultured in vitro. The V gene is TRBV6-1, the J gene TRBJ1-3, with D perhaps matching TRBD1 (5 bases). Here the CDR3 reads CASSNRQRSGNTIYF. The CDR3, as DNA: TGTGCCAGCAGTAACAGGCAACGCTCTGGAAACACCATATATTTT.